These 3 T cell receptor beta chains share one sample of origin, sequenced in a study of OX40 agonist ivuxolimab in advanced cancers. Some clones are missing from TCRdb's copy, which holds only in-frame ones; the method was immunoSEQ multiplex PCR. The data show 60,000 to 85,000 clones, about four fifths seen once. Here the sequenced sample was CD4+ or CD8+ T cells sorted from blood, taken in a trial of the OX40 agonist ivuxolimab. These receptors all stem from an adult with an advanced solid tumor such as melanoma, head and neck, liver or kidney cancer.

The DNA of the CDR3 is TGTGCCAGCAGATTCCAGGGGGCGGGCTACACCTTC. Protein sequence: CASRFQGAGYTF. V and J are TRBV28 and TRBJ1-2; TRBD1 aligns across 8 bases. The CDR3 has 12 residues. J lost 8 bases, V lost 6 bases, and 5 bases had no gene match. CDR1 is MDHEN, CDR2 SYDVKM, per germline.

This clone turned up a few times. This sequence joins TRBV2 and TRBJ1-2, with D uncertain. This CDR3 spans 17 amino acids. Germline CDR1 reads SNHLY; CDR2 reads FYNNEI. Trimming shortened V by 2 bases and J by 4 bases, and 20 bases separated the two germline ends. CDR3 loop: CASSEPRTGTILYGYTF. For the CDR3, the DNA is TGTGCCAGCAGTGAACCCCGGACTGGCACTATCCTCTATGGCTACACCTTC.

This clone was detected only a few times. The chain combines TRBV10-1 with TRBJ1-3; D not certain. The germline V gene encodes CDR1 WNHNN and CDR2 SYGVQD (reference sequence). This CDR3 has 14 residues. Trimming shortened V by 3 bases and J by 0 bases, and 6 bases separated the two germline ends. This chain's CDR3 is CASSDDSSGNTIYF. CDR3 coding DNA: TGCGCCAGCAGTGATGACTCCTCTGGAAACACCATATATTTT.